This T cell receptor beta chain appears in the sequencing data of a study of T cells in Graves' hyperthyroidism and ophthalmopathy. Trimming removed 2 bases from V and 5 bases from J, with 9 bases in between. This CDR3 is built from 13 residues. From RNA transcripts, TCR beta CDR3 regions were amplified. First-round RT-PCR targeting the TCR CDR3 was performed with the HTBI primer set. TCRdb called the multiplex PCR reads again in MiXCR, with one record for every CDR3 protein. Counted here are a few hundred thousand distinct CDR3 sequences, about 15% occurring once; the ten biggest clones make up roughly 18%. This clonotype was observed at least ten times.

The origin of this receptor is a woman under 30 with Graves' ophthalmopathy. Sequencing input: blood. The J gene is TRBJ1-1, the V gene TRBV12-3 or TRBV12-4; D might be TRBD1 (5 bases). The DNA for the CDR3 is TGTGCCAGCAGTTTAATGGGGGTTACTGAAGCTTTCTTT. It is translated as CASSLMGVTEAFF.